These 18 T cell receptor beta chains share one sample of origin, sequenced in a study of cytomegalovirus exposure and HLA in healthy donors. The PCR contained 60 Vbeta and 13 Jbeta primers. The table came from immunoSEQ multiplex PCR; TCRdb's copy has only in-frame clones and leaves some out. Of over 150,000 clones listed, approximately 77% are singletons. The specimen sequenced was PBMCs. The source is a young man in good health and CMV-seropositive.

DNA of the CDR3: TGTGCCAGCAGTGGAGCCGGGACAGGGAGGCTAGATACGCAGTATTTT. Translated, it gives CASSGAGTGRLDTQYF. The chain uses TRBV25-1 and TRBJ2-3, with 9 bases aligning to TRBD1. V lost 4 bases, J lost 5 bases, and 10 bases stayed unmatched. The germline V gene encodes CDR1 MGHDK and CDR2 SYGVNS. This CDR3 region has 16 residues.

The chain combines TRBV5-1 with TRBJ1-1; D may be TRBD1 (6 bases). The CDR3 has 15 amino acids. Trimming removed 4 bases at V and 2 bases at J, with 15 bases between. In germline, CDR1 is SGHRS, CDR2 YFSETQ. The CDR3 coding sequence is TGCGCCAGCAGCATTGGCGTAGGGACAAACACTGAAGCTTTCTTT. Its protein is CASSIGVGTNTEAFF.

This clone was seen more than once but under ten times. This chain uses TRBV18 with TRBJ1-6, with 9 positions matching TRBD1. The CDR3 consists of 14 residues. V trimming: 6 bases; J trimming: 10 bases; junction bases outside the gene matches: 7. Germline CDR1 is KGHSH and CDR2 is LQKENI. CDR3 nucleotide sequence: TGTGCCAGCTCGGCCGGGACAGGGCGATCACCCCTCCACTTT. This codes for CASSAGTGRSPLHF.

The chain employs TRBV10-3 and TRBJ2-3; 8 bases are a match to TRBD2. CDR1 ENHRY and CDR2 SYGVKD come from the germline V gene. The CDR3 sequence is 13 residues long. Trimming removed 11 bases from V and 0 bases from J; junction bases left unmatched: 4. CDR3 residues: CAVSGESTDTQYF. CDR3 nucleotide sequence: TGTGCCGTTAGCGGGGAGAGCACAGATACGCAGTATTTT.

This chain links TRBV28 with TRBJ2-6, with 12 bases lining up with TRBD1. The CDR3 extends over 16 amino acids. The germline V gene encodes CDR1 MDHEN and CDR2 SYDVKM. J was trimmed by 1 base and V by 9 bases; bases with no gene match: 4. The DNA for the CDR3 is TGTGCCAGGTCGGGACAGGGGGCGTCTGGGGCCAACGTCCTGACTTTC. Translated: CARSGQGASGANVLTF.

V is TRBV13 and J is TRBJ2-7; D possibly corresponds to TRBD1 (6 bases). CDR3 size: 13 residues. Trimming shortened V by 8 bases and J by 3 bases, and 14 bases separated the two germline ends. The V gene's germline CDR1 is PRHDT and CDR2 FYEKMQ (reference sequence). In DNA, the CDR3 is TGTGCCAGCTCGCCGGGCAGGGGCTACGAGCAGTACTTC. This codes for CASSPGRGYEQYF.

This rearrangement joins TRBV27 to TRBJ1-5; the D gene is possibly TRBD1 (5 bases). The CDR3 has 15 amino acids. The V end lost 5 bases, the J end lost 2 bases, and 13 bases lay between the germline ends. Germline-derived CDR1 and CDR2 are MNHEY and SMNVEV (reference sequence). In DNA form, the CDR3 reads TGTGCCAGCAGTCAACGGGACTTCGGCAATCAGCCCCAGCATTTT. This sequence encodes CASSQRDFGNQPQHF.

This rearrangement joins TRBV2 to TRBJ2-5, with a possible D match to TRBD1 (6 bases). Trimming pared 5 bases from V and 5 bases from J, leaving 12 bases between. The CDR3 sequence is 13 residues long. Germline V gives CDR1 SNHLY, CDR2 FYNNEI. The CDR3 region has the DNA TGTGCCAGCAGTTCAGGGGAGATCGAGACCCAGTACTTC. It yields the protein CASSSGEIETQYF.

This rearrangement joins TRBV6-1 to TRBJ2-7; possibly TRBD2 for D (5 bases). Trimming pared 8 bases from V and 3 bases from J, leaving 11 bases between. The CDR3 has 12 residues. Germline CDR1 reads MNHNS; CDR2 reads SASEGT. CDR3 sequence (DNA): TGTGCCAGCTGGACTCAAATCTACGAGCAGTACTTC. The encoded protein is CASWTQIYEQYF.

The rearrangement uses TRBV2 and TRBJ2-3; 8 bases match TRBD1. This CDR3 region has 14 residues. V lost 7 bases to trimming and J lost 4 bases; unmatched junction nucleotides: 7. Germline V gene data show CDR1 as SNHLY and CDR2 as FYNNEI. The CDR3 sequence: CASTRDRQADTQYF. Here the CDR3 DNA reads TGTGCCAGCACCCGGGACAGGCAAGCAGATACGCAGTATTTT.

This clone was observed once. The rearrangement joins TRBV4-1 to TRBJ2-7; D not certain. Trimming left V 4 bases short and J 5 bases short, with 12 bases between. In germline, CDR1 is MGHRA, CDR2 YSYEKL. This CDR3 contains 13 residues. CDR3 sequence reads: CASSRSGFDEQYF. Written as DNA, the CDR3 is TGCGCCAGCAGCCGGTCCGGGTTCGACGAGCAGTACTTC.

The chain joins TRBV4-1 to TRBJ2-3, with 7 nucleotides matching TRBD1. V was pared by 0 bases and J by 3 bases, with 6 bases of the junction left unmatched. The CDR3 runs to 16 residues. Germline CDR1 reads MGHRA; CDR2 reads YSYEKL. The CDR3, as DNA: TGCGCCAGCAGCCAAGATCGAGGGGGCGGGACAGATACGCAGTATTTT. Translation gives CASSQDRGGGTDTQYF.

The chain links TRBV29-1 to TRBJ1-1; a weak D match, TRBD1 (5 bases). Per germline, CDR1 SQVTM and CDR2 ANQGSEA. The length of the CDR3 is 14 residues. V was cut by 7 bases and J by 2 bases, with 17 bases left in between. This chain's CDR3 is CSANPLTVNTEAFF. The CDR3 DNA reads as TGCAGCGCCAACCCCCTGACAGTCAACACTGAAGCTTTCTTT.

The gene calls are TRBV11-2 and TRBJ2-7; possible D gene TRBD1, 6 bases. V was cut by 6 bases and J by 0 bases, with 12 bases left in between. The CDR3 sequence is 14 residues long. Germline V gene lookup returns CDR1 SGHAT and CDR2 FQNNGV. CDR3 sequence: CASRAGEISYEQYF. The DNA for the CDR3 is TGTGCCAGCAGAGCAGGGGAAATCTCCTACGAGCAGTACTTC.

The J gene is TRBJ1-4, the V gene TRBV5-4, with D unclear. Germline V gene sequence: CDR1 SGHNT, CDR2 YYREEE (reference sequence). Trimming left V 4 bases short and J 8 bases short, with 15 bases between. The CDR3 sequence is 14 residues long. CDR3 region: CASSEGPTGEKLFF. The CDR3 DNA follows: TGTGCCAGCAGCGAAGGCCCAACGGGGGAAAAACTGTTTTTT. The full variable domain, with the rest looked up from reference TRBV5-4 and TRBJ1-4, is ETGVTQSPTHLIKTRGQQVTLRCSSQSGHNTVSWYQQALGQGPQFIFQYYREEENGRGNFPPRFSGLQFPNYSSELNVNALELDDSALYLCASSEGPTGEKLFFGSGTQLSVL.

This chain joins TRBV1 and TRBJ1-5; the listed D gene, TRBD1, was not tested against the DNA. TRBV1 is a pseudogene segment. The CDR3 sequence is 16 residues long. The CDR3 spells CTSSQEHAGQGQPQHF. The CDR3 DNA reads TGCACCAGCAGCCAAGAACACGCGGGACAGGGACAGCCCCAGCATTTT.

This clone was observed a handful of times. Other DNA sequences from this sample encode an identical CDR3 as well. The chain is built from TRBV28 and TRBJ2-7; D perhaps matches TRBD2 (5 bases). The CDR3 has 12 amino acids. Germline V gene lookup returns CDR1 MDHEN and CDR2 SYDVKM. Between the trimmed V and J ends, which lost 1 base and 4 bases, there was a span of 5 bases. For the CDR3, the DNA is TGTGCCAGCAGTTTATCGGGGTACGAGCAGTACTTC. Its translation is CASSLSGYEQYF.

The chain is built from TRBV27 and TRBJ2-7; D possibly corresponds to TRBD1 (5 bases). This CDR3 has 14 amino acids. Germline CDR1 reads MNHEY; CDR2 reads SMNVEV (reference sequence). Trimming took off 0 bases at V and 4 bases at J, with 10 bases between the two ends. CDR3: CASSLSVQGYEQYF. The CDR3 DNA sequence: TGTGCCAGCAGTTTATCGGTTCAGGGATACGAGCAGTACTTC.